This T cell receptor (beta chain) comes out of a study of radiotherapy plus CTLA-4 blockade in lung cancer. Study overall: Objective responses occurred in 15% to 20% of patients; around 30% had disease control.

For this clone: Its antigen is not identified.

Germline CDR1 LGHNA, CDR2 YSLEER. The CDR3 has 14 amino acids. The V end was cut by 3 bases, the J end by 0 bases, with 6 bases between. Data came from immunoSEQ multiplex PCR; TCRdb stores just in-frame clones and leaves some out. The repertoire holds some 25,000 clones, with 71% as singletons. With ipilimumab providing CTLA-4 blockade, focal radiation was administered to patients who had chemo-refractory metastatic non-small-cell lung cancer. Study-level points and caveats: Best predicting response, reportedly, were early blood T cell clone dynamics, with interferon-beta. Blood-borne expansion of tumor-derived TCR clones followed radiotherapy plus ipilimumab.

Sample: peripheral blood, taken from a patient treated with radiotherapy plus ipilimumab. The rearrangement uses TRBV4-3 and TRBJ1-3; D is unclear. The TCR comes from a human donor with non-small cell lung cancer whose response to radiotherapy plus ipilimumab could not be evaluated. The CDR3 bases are TGCGCCAGCAGCCATGATAGCTCTGGAAACACCATATATTTT. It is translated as CASSHDSSGNTIYF.